The entry below gives a single T cell receptor (beta chain) sequence along with its context. The sample comes from a study of blood T cell repertoires in COVID-19. Turning to the study itself: The samples span acute and convalescent COVID-19 from the United States, Italy and Spain.

Germline V lookup: CDR1 LGHNA, CDR2 YNFKEQ. This CDR3 has 15 residues. The V end lost 1 base, the J end lost 4 bases, and 10 bases lay between the germline ends. Original handling: The assay estimated nucleated cells by amplifying reference gene primers. The data were produced by immunoSEQ multiplex PCR, yet TCRdb's version contains in-frame clones alone and is incomplete. V, J and clone size are those of that table, while D and trimming were read from the DNA. This sample has over 200,000 clones, with roughly 90% found just once. This chain uses TRBV4-2 with TRBJ1-4; perhaps TRBD1 as D (5 bases). The sample comprised peripheral blood. This sequence originates from a man aged 25-45 years who had recovered from COVID-19. The CDR3 reads CASSQGQGFNEKLFF. The CDR3 DNA follows: TGTGCCAGCAGCCAAGGGCAGGGATTTAATGAAAAACTGTTTTTT.